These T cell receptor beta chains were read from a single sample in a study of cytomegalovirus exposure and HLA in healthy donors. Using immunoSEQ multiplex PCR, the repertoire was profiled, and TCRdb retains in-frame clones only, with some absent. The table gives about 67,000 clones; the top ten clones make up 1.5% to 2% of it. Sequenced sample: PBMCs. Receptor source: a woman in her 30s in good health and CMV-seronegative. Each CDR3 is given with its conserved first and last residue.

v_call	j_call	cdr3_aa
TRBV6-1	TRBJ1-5	CASSGGMGSGQPQHF
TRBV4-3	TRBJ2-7	CASSQDARDDYEQYF
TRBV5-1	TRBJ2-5	CASSLGSSGRIGAETQYF
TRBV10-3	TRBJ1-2	CAIYGSGIAYGYTF
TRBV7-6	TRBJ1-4	CASSLAGQTNEKLFF
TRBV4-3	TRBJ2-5	CASSQDPSGGAETQYF
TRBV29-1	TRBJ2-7	CSVEGRSYEQYF
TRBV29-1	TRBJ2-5	CSVDTSGGHQETQYF
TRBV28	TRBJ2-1	CASSRGGSYNEQFF
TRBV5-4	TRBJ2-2	CASSSGLAGPGELFF
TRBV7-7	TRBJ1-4	CASSLGTGPNEKLFF
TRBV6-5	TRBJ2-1	CASSSGLATDNEQFF